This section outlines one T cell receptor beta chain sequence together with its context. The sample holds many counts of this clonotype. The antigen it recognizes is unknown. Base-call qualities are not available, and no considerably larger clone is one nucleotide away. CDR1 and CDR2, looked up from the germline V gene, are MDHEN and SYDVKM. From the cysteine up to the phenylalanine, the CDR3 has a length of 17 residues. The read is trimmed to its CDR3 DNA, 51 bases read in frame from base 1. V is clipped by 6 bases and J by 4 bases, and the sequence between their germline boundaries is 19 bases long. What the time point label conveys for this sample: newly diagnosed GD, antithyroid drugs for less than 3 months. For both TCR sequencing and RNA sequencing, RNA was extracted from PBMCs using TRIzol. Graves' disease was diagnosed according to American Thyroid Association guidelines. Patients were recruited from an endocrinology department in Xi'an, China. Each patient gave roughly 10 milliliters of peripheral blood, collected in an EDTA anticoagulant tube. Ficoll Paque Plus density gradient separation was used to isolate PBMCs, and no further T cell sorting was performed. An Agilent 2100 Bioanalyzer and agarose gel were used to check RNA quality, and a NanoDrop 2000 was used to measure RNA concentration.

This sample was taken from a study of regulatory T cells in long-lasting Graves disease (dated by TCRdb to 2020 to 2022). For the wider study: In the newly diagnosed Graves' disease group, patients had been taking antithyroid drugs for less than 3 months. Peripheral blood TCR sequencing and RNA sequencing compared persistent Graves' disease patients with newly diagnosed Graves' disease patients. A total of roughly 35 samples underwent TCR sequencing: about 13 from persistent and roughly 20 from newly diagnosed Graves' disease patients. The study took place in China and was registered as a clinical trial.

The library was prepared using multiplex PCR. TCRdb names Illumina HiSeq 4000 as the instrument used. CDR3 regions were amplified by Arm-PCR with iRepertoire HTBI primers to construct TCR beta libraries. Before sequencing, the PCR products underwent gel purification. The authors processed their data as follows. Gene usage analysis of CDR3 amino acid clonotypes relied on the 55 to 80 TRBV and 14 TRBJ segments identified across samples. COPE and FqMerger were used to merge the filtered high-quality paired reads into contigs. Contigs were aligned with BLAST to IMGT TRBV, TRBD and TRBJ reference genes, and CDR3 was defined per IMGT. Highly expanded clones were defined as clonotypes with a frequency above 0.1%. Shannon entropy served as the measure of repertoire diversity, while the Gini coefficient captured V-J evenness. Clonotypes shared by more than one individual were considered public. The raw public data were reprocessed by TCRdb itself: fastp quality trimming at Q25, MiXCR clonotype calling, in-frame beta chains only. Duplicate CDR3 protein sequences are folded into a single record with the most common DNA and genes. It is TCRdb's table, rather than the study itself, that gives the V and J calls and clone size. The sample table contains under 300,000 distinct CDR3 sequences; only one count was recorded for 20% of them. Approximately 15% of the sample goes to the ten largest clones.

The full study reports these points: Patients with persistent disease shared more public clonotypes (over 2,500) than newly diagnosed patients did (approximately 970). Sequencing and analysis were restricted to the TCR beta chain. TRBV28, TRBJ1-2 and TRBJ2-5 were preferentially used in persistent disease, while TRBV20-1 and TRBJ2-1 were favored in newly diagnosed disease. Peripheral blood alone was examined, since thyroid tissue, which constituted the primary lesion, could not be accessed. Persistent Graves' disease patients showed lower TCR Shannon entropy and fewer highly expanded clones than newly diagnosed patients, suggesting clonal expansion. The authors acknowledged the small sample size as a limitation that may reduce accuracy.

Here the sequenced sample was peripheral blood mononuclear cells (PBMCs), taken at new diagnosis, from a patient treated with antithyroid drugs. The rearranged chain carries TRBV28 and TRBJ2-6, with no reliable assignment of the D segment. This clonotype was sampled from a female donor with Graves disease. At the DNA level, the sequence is TGTGCCAGCAGATCTCCCCTGAGACCTGGGGGGGCCAACGTCCTGACTTTC. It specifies CASRSPLRPGGANVLTF.